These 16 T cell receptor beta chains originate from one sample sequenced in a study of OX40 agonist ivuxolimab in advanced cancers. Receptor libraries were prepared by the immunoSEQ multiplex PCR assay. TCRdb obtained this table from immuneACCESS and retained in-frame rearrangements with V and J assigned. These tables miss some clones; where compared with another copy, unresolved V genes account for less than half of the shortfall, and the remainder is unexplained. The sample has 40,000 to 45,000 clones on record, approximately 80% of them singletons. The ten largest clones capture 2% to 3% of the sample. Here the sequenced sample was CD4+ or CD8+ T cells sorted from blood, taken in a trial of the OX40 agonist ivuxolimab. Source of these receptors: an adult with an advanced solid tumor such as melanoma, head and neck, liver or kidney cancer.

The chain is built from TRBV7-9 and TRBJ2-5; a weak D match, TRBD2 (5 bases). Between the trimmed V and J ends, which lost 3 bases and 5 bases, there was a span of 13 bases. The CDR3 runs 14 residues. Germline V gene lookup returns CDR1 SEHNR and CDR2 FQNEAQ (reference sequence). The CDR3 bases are TGTGCCAGCAGCTTGGCGCGTAGGGAGGAGACCCAGTACTTC. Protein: CASSLARREETQYF.

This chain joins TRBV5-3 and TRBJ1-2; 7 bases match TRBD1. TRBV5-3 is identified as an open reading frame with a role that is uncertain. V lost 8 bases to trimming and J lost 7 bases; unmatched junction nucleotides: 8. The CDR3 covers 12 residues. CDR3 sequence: CARERRGLGYTF. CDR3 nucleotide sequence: TGTGCCAGGGAACGGAGGGGGCTTGGCTACACCTTC.

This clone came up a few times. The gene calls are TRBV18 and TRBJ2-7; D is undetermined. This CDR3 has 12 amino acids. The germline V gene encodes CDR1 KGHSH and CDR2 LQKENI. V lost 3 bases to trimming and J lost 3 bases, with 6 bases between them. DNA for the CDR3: TGTGCCAGCTCACCCGCACACTACGAGCAGTACTTC. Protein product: CASSPAHYEQYF.

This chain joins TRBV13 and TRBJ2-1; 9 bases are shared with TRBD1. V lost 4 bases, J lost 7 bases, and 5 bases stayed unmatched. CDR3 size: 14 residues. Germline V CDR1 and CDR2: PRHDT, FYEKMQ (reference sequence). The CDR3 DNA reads TGTGCCAGCAGCTCGAACGACAGGGGGAATGAGCAGTTCTTC. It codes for CASSSNDRGNEQFF.

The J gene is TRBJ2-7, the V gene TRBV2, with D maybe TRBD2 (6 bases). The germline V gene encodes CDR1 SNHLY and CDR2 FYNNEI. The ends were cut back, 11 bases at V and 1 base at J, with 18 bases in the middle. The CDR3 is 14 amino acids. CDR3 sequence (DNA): TGTGCCGGGAAGACTAGTCTGGGGTCCTACGAGCAGTACTTC. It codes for CAGKTSLGSYEQYF.

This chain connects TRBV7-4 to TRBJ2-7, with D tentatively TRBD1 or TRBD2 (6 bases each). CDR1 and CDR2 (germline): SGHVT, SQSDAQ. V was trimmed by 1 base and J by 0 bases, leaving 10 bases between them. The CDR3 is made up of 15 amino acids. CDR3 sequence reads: CASSLDPGASYEQYF. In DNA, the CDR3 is TGTGCCAGCAGCTTAGATCCGGGGGCCTCCTACGAGCAGTACTTC.

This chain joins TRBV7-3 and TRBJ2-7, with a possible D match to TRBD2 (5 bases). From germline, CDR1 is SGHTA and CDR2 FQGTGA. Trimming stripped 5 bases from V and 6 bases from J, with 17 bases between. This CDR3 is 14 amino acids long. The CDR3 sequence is CASSPTRGSGEQYF. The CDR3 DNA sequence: TGTGCCAGCAGCCCAACACGCGGGTCGGGCGAGCAGTACTTC.

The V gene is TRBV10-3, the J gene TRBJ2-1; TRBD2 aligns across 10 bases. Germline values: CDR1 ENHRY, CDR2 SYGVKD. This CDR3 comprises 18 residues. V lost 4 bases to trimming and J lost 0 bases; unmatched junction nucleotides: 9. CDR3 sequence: CAISGGWTSGFSYNEQFF. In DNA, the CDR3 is TGTGCCATCAGTGGGGGTTGGACTAGCGGATTCTCCTACAATGAGCAGTTCTTC.

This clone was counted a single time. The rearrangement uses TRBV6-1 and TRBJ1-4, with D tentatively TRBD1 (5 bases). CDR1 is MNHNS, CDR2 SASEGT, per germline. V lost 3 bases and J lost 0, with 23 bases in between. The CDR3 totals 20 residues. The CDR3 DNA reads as TGTGCCAGCAGTGAGATTCGTGTGTGGGGACGCGGAACAACTAATGAAAAACTGTTTTTT. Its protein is CASSEIRVWGRGTTNEKLFF.

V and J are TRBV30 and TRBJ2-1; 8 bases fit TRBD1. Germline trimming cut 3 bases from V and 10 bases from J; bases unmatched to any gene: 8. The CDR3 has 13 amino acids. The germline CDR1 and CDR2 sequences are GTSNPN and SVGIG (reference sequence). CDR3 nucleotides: TGTGCCTGGAGCGCCGGACAGGGATGGGAGCAGTTCTTC. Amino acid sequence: CAWSAGQGWEQFF.

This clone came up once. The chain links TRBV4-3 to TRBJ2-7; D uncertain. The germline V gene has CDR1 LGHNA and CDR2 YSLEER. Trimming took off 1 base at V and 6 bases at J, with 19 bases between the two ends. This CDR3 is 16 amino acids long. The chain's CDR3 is CASSQVDLIVLGEQYF. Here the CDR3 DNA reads TGCGCCAGCAGCCAAGTGGACCTCATAGTTCTGGGCGAGCAGTACTTC.

The CDR3 DNA is TGTGCCAGCAGCTTGGACCTTACCGGGACTCGGACCGGGGAGCTGTTTTTT. Protein: CASSLDLTGTRTGELFF. The rearrangement joins TRBV7-2 to TRBJ2-2; TRBD2 might be the D (6 bases). V was shortened by 3 bases and J by 5 bases, with 19 bases between the two germline ends. Germline loops: CDR1 SGHTA, CDR2 FQGNSA. This CDR3 has 17 residues.

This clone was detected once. Written as DNA, the CDR3 is TGTGCCAGCAGACGGACTAGCGGCGCGGGGCAGTACGTC. It specifies CASRRTSGAGQYV. The V call is TRBV27, the J call TRBJ2-7, with 10 bases that match TRBD2. The J segment lost 9 bases and the V segment lost 6 bases, leaving 8 bases of the junction unmatched. The CDR3 length is 13 residues. Germline lookup yields CDR1 MNHEY and CDR2 SMNVEV (reference sequence).

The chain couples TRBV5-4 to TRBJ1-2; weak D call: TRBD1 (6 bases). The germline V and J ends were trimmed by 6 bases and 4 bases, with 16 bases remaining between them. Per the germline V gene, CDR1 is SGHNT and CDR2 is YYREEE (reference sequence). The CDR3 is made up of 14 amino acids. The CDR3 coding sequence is TGTGCCAGCACCCTACCGGGGGCGGGCTATGGCTACACCTTC. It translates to CASTLPGAGYGYTF. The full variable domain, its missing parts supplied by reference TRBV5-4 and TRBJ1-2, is ETGVTQSPTHLIKTRGQQVTLRCSSQSGHNTVSWYQQALGQGPQFIFQYYREEENGRGNFPPRFSGLQFPNYSSELNVNALELDDSALYLCASTLPGAGYGYTFGSGTRLTVV.

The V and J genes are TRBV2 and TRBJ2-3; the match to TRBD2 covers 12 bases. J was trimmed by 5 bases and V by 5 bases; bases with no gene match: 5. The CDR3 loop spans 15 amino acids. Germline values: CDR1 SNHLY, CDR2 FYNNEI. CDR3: CASSLPGLAGDTQYF. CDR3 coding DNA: TGTGCCAGCAGTTTACCGGGACTAGCGGGAGATACGCAGTATTTT. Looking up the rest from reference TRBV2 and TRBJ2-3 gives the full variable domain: EPEVTQTPSHQVTQMGQEVILRCVPISNHLYFYWYRQILGQKVEFLVSFYNNEISEKSEIFDDQFSVERPDGSNFTLKIRSTKLEDSAMYFCASSLPGLAGDTQYFGPGTRLTVL.

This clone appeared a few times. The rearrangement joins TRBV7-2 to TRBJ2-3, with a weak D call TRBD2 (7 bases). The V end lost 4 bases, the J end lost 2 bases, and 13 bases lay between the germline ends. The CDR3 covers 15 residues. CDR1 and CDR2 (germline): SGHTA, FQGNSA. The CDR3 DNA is TGTGCCAGCAGCTGGGGGGGGACATTCACAGATACGCAGTATTTT. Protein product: CASSWGGTFTDTQYF.